This entry is about one T cell receptor beta chain. No more than 2 weeks before study entry, exposed participants had met a case of COVID-19. The source of the sample is a study of blood T cell repertoires in COVID-19. Across the whole study: T cells, B-cell-depleted T cells, or PBMCs supplied cDNA or gDNA.

As processed by the authors: Amplifying reference gene primers gave estimates of nucleated cell counts. Only in-frame clones appear in the TCRdb table, and some are missing; sequencing was by immunoSEQ multiplex PCR. V and J calls and clone size are copied from that table; D and trimming were computed from the DNA. The profile shows 350,000 to 400,000 clones, approximately 91% of them singletons. The CDR3 has 17 residues. This TCR came from a woman between 35 and 50 years old who had been exposed to COVID-19. Sequenced material: PBMCs or T cells enriched from blood (not recorded which). This sequence joins TRBV21-1 and TRBJ1-2. TRBV21-1 is recorded as a pseudogene. The CDR3 nucleotides read TGTGCCAGCAGCAAAGTGGGGGGGGCAGGAGGAACTTATGGCTACACCTTC. Translating gives CASSKVGGAGGTYGYTF.